The sequence of this T cell receptor (beta chain) was determined in a study of shared clonotypes between healthy human individuals. Germline-derived CDR1 and CDR2 are SGDLS and YYNGEE. The CDR3 runs 15 residues. The junction had 9 bases not matched to a gene; V was cut back by 6 bases and J by 3 bases. None of the donors, who were healthy HIV-negative adults, had recently had acute infections or vaccinations. The authors ran the assay at deep level. TCRdb keeps only in-frame clones here, not all; method: immunoSEQ multiplex PCR. The table records about 1 million clones, about 76% of them present only once. As regards this clone: As yet, its antigen is unknown.

Study-wide findings and caveats: Limitation of the genetic and exposure-history diversity represented came from the few donors.

The sequence came from a man between 18 and 35 years old in good health. Sample: memory CD4+ T cells sorted from blood. Subset specified: CD45RA-negative fraction. The V call is TRBV9, the J call TRBJ2-1; TRBD1 matches 7 bases. Here the CDR3 DNA reads TGTGCCAGCAACAGGGGTTCTACTTTCTACAATGAGCAGTTCTTC. It yields the protein CASNRGSTFYNEQFF. The full variable domain, in which reference TRBV9 and TRBJ2-1 provide the parts outside the CDR3, is DSGVTQTPKHLITATGQRVTLRCSPRSGDLSVYWYQQSLDQGLQFLIQYYNGEERAKGNILERFSAQQFPDLHSELNLSSLELGDSALYFCASNRGSTFYNEQFFGPGTRLTVL.